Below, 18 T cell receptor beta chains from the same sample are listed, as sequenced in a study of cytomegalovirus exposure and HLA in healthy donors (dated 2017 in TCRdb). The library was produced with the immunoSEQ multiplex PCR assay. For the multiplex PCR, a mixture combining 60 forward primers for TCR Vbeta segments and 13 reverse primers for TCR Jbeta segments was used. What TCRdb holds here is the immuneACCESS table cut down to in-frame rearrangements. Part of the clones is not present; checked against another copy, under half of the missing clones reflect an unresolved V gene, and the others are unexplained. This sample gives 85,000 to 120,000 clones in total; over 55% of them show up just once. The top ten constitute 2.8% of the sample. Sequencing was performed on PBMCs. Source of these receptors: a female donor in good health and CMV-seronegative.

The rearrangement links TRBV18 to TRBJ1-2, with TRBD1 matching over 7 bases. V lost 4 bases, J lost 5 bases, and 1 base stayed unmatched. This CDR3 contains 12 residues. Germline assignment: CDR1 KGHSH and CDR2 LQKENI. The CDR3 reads CASSLGQYGYTF. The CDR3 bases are TGTGCCAGCTCACTGGGACAGTATGGCTACACCTTC.

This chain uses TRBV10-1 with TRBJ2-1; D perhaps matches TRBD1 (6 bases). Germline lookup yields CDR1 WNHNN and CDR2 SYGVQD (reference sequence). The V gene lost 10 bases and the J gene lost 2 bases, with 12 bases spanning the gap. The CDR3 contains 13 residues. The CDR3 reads CAIPRGTYNEQFF. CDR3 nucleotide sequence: TGCGCCATCCCTAGGGGGACCTACAATGAGCAGTTCTTC.

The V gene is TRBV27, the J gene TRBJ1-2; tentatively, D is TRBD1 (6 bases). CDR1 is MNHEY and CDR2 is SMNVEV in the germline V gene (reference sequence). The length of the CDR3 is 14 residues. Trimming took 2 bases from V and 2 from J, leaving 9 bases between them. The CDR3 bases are TGTGCCAGCAGTTTAAAGGGGGGGAACTATGGCTACACCTTC. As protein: CASSLKGGNYGYTF.

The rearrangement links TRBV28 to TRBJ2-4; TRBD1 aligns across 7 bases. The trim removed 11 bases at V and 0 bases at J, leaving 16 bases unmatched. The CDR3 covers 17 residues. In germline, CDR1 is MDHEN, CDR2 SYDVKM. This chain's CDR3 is CADPTGSRMLAKNIQYF. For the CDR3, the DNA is TGTGCCGACCCGACAGGGTCAAGGATGTTAGCCAAAAACATTCAGTACTTC.

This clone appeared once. The CDR3 DNA is TGTGCCAGTAGCGACACCCACTACGAGCAGTACTTC. Protein: CASSDTHYEQYF. V usage is TRBV19 and J usage is TRBJ2-7; D unresolved. V was clipped by 6 bases and J by 3 bases, with 9 bases between them. Germline CDR1 LNHDA, CDR2 SQIVND (reference sequence). The CDR3 covers 12 residues. The variable domain in full, completed from reference TRBV19 and TRBJ2-7, reads DGGITQSPKYLFRKEGQNVTLSCEQNLNHDAMYWYRQDPGQGLRLIYYSQIVNDFQKGDIAEGYSVSREKKESFPLTVTSAQKNPTAFYLCASSDTHYEQYFGPGTRLTVT.

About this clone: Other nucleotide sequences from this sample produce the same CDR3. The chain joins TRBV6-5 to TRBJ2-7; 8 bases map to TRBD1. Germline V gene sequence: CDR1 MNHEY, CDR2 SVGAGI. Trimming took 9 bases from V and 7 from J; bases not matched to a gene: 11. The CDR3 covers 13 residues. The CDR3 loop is CASSDTGGSEQYF. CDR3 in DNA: TGTGCCAGTAGTGATACAGGGGGGTCGGAGCAGTACTTC.

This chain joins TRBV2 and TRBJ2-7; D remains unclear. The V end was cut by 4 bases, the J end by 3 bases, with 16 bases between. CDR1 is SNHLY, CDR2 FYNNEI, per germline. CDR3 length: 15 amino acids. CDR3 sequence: CASSAGVQGGYEQYF. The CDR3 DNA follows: TGTGCCAGCAGTGCCGGCGTCCAAGGCGGCTACGAGCAGTACTTC.

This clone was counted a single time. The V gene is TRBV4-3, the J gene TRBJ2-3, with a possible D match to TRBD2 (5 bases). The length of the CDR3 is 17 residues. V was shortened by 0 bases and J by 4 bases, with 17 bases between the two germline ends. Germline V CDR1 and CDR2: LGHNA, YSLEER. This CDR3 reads CASSQDRRVGVADTQYF. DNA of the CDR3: TGCGCCAGCAGCCAAGATCGGCGTGTGGGAGTGGCAGATACGCAGTATTTT.

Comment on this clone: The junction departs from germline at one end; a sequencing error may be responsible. The CDR3 loop reads CASSLGTEPYEQYF. The CDR3 bases are TGTGCTAGCAGCTTAGGGACAGAGCCCTACGAGCAGTACTTC. The J gene is TRBJ2-7, the V gene TRBV7-7; 7 bases are a match to TRBD1. The CDR3 consists of 14 residues. Germline-derived CDR1 and CDR2 are SSHAT and FNYEAQ (reference sequence).

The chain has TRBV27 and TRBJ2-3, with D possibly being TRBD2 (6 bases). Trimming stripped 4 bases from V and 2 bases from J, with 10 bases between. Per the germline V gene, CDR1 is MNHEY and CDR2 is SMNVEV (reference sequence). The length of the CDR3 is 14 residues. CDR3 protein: CASSSGLHTDTQYF. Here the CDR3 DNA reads TGTGCCAGCAGTTCCGGACTACACACAGATACGCAGTATTTT.

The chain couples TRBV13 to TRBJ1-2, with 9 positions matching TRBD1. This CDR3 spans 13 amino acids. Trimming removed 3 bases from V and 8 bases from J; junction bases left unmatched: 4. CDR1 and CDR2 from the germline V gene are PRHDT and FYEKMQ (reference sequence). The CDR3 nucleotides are TGTGCCAGCAGCTTGGACAGGGGTGGCGGCTACACCTTC. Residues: CASSLDRGGGYTF. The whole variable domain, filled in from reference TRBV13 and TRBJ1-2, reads AAGVIQSPRHLIKEKRETATLKCYPIPRHDTVYWYQQGPGQDPQFLISFYEKMQSDKGSIPDRFSAQQFSDYHSELNMSSLELGDSALYFCASSLDRGGGYTFGSGTRLTVV.

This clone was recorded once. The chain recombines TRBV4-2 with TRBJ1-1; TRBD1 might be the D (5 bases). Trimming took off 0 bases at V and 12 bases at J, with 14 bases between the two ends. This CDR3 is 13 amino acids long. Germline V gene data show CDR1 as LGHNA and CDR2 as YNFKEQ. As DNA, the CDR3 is TGTGCCAGCAGCCAAGATTTCAGGGATAGGACTTTCTTT. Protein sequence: CASSQDFRDRTFF.

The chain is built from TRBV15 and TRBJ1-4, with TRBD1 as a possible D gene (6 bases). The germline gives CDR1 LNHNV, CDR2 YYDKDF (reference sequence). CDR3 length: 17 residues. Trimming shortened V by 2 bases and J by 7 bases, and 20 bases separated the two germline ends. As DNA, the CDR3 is TGTGCCACCAGCAGAAGACAGGATGGGGCCTTACGTGAAAAACTGTTTTTT. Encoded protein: CATSRRQDGALREKLFF.

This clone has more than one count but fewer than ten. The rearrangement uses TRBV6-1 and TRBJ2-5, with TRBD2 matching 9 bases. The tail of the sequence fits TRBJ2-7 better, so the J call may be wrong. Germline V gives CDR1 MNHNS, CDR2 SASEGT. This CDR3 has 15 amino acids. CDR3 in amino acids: CASREGLAGVYEQYF. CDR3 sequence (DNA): TGTGCCAGCAGGGAGGGACTAGCAGGAGTCTACGAGCAGTACTTC.

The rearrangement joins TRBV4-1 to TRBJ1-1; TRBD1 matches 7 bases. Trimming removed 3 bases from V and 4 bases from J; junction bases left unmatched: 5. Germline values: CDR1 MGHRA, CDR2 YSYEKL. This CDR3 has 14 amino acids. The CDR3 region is CASSQGQLVTEAFF. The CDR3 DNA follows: TGCGCCAGCAGCCAGGGACAGTTAGTCACTGAAGCTTTCTTT.

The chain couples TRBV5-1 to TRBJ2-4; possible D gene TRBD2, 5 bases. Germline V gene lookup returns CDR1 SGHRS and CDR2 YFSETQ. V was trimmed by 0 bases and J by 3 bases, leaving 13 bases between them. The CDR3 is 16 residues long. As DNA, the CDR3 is TGCGCCAGCAGCTTGGTGTTTCGGGGAGACAAAAACATTCAGTACTTC. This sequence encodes CASSLVFRGDKNIQYF. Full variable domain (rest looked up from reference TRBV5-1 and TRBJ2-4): KAGVTQTPRYLIKTRGQQVTLSCSPISGHRSVSWYQQTPGQGLQFLFEYFSETQRNKGNFPGRFSGRQFSNSRSEMNVSTLELGDSALYLCASSLVFRGDKNIQYFGAGTRLSVL.

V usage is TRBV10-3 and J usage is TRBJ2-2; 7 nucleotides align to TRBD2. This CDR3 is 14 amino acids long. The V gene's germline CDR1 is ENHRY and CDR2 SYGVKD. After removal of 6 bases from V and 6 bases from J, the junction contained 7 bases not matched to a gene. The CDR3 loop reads CAIRDTSAAGELFF. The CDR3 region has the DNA TGTGCCATCAGAGATACTAGCGCCGCCGGGGAGCTGTTTTTT.

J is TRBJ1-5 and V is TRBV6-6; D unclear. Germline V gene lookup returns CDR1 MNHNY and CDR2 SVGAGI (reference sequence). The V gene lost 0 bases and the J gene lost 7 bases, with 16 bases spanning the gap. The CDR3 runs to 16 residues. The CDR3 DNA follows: TGTGCCAGCAGTTACTCACCCGGGGAGCGCGGACAGCCCCAGCATTTT. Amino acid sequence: CASSYSPGERGQPQHF.